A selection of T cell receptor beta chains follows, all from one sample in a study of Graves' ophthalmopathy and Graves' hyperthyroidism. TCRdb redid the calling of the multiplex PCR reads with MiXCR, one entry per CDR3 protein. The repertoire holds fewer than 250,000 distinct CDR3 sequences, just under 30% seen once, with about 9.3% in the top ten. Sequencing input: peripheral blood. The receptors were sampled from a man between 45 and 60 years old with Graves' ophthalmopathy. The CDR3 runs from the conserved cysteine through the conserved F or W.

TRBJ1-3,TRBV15,CATSGNRGPYSGNTIYF
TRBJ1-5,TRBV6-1,CASSEVERQPQHF
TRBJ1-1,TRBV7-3,CASSQDRGSEAFF
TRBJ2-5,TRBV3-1,CASSQEAYQETQYF
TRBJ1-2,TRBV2,CASSEDGTNYGYTF
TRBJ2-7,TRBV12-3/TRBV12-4,CASSFQVLYEQYF
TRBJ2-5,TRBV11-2,CASSLDRYQETQYF
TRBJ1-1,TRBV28,CASGTVLNTEAFF
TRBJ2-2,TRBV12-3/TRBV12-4,CASSLGIGELFF
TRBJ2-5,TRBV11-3,CASSDDSSQETQYF
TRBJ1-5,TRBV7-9,CASKPAGANQPQHF
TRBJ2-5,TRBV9,CASSVGTSGRETQYF
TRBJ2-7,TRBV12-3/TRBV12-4,CAVGLGGVYEQYF
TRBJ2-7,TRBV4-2,CASSQPGTAHEQYF
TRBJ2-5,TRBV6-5,CASSSGWGTQETQYF
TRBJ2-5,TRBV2,CASSGGTSGRQGKTQYF
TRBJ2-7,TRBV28,CASSPSGGWGQYF
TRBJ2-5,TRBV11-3,CASRPLLAGVSETQYF
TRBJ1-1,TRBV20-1,CSARVARGSTEAFF
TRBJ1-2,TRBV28,CASSPSRSYGYTF
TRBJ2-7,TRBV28,CASSLVDRAYEQYF
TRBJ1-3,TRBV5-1,CASSPTTGGNTIYF
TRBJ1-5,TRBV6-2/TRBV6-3,CASSYSKKASSGGDQPQHF
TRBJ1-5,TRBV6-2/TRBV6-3,CATSDSRWGRNQPQHF
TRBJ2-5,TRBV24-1,CATSEAGTAQETQYF
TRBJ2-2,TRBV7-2,CASSARADTGELFF
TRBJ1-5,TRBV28,CASSLIVSNQPQHF
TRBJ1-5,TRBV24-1,CATSDPGVGPWGNQPQHF
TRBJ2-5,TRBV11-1,CASSDIDRGKRETQYF
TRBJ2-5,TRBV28,CASSDQGSETQYF
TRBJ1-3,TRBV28,CASTRPGQKNTIYF
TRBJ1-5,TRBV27,CASSLSSYELGGFSNQPQHF
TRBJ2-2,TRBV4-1,CASSRGLDGTGELFF
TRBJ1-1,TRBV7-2,CASSPGPLNTEAFF
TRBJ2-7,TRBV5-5,CASSTRQGLSYEQYF
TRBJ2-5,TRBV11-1,CASTLGAGTQETQYF
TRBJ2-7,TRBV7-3,CASSLDGQGVYYEQYF
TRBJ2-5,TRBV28,CASSFRLAGETQYF
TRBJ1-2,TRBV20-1,CSARDGGNYGYTF
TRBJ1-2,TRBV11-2,CASSLDGGTYYGYTF
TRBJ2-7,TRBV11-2,CASSFDQGAGYEQYF
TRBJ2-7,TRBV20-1,CSARTGTSDLEQYF